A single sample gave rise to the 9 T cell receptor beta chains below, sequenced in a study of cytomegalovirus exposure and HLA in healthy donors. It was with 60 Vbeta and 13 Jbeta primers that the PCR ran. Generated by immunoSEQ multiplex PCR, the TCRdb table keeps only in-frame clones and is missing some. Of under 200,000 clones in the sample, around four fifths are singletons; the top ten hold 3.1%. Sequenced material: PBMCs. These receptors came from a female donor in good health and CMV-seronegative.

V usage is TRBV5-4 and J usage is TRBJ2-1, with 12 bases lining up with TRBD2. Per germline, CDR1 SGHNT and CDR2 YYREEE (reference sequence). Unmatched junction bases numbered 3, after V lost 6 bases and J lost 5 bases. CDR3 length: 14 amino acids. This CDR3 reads CASIRTSGNNEQFF. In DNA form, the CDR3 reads TGTGCCAGCATCCGGACTAGCGGGAACAATGAGCAGTTCTTC.

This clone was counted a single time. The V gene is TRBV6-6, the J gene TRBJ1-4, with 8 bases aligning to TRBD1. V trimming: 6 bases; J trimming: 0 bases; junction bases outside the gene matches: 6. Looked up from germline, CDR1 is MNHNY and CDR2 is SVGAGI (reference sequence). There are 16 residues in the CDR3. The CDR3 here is CASSRKQGATNEKLFF. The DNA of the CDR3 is TGTGCCAGCAGCCGGAAACAGGGGGCAACTAATGAAAAACTGTTTTTT.

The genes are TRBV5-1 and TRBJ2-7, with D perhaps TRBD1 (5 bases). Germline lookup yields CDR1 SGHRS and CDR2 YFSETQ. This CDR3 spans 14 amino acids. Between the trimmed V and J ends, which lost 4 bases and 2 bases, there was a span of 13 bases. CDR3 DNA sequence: TGCGCCAGCAGCCCGGCCGCAGGGACCTACGAGCAGTACTTC. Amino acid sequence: CASSPAAGTYEQYF.

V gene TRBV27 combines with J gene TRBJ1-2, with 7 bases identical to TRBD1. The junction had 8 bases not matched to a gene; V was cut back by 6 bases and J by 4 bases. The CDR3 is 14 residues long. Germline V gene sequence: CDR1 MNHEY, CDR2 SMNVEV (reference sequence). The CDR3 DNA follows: TGTGCCAGCAGCCTGACAGGGCCACCCTATGGCTACACCTTC. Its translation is CASSLTGPPYGYTF.

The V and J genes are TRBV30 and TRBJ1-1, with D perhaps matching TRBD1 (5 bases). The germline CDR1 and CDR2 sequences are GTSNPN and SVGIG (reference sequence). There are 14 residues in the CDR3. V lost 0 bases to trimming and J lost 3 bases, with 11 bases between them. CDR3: CAWSVSGGDTEAFF. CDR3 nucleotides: TGTGCCTGGAGTGTATCTGGGGGGGACACTGAAGCTTTCTTT.

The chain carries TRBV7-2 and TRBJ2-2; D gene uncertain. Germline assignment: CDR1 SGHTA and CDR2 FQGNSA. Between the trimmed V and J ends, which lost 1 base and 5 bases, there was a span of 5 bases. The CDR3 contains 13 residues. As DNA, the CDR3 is TGTGCCAGCAGCTTAGAAACTACCGGGGAGCTGTTTTTT. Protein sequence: CASSLETTGELFF.

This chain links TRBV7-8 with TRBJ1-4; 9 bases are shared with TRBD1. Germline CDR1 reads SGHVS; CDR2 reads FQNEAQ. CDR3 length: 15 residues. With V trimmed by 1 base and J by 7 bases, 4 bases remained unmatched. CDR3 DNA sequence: TGTGCCAGCAGCTTAGGGACAGGGGTGCGTGAAAAACTGTTTTTT. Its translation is CASSLGTGVREKLFF. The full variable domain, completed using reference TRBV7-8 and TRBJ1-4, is GAGVSQSPRYKVAKRGQDVALRCDPISGHVSLFWYQQALGQGPEFLTYFQNEAQLDKSGLPSDRFFAERPEGSVSTLKIQRTQQEDSAVYLCASSLGTGVREKLFFGSGTQLSVL.

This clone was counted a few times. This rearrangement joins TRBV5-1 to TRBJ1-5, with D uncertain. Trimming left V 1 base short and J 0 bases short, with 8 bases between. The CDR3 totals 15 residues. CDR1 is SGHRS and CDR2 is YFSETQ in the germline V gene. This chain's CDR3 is CASSLFGFSNQPQHF. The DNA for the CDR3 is TGCGCCAGCAGCTTGTTCGGGTTTAGCAATCAGCCCCAGCATTTT.

The CDR3 reads CASSSLAGGLYEQYF. Here the CDR3 DNA reads TGTGCCAGCAGTTCGCTAGCGGGTGGGCTCTACGAGCAGTACTTC. This chain uses TRBV28 with TRBJ2-7; 8 positions agree with TRBD2. The CDR3 has 15 residues. V lost 4 bases to trimming and J lost 3 bases; unmatched junction nucleotides: 8. CDR1 is MDHEN, CDR2 SYDVKM, per germline.